Sequencing of this T cell receptor (beta chain) was carried out in a study of shared clonotypes between healthy human individuals. Study results and limitations: Naive CD4 clonotypes overlapped across a handful of donors at about 5%.

Of note for this clone: The antigen is undetermined.

Profiling relied on immunoSEQ multiplex PCR, and the TCRdb table lists in-frame clones only, not all of them. In the table there are around 750,000 clones, around 67% of which are singletons. This sequence was found in a young woman in good health. The sample taken for sequencing was memory CD4+ T cells sorted from blood. The subset here: CD45RA-negative fraction.

Here the CDR3 reads CASSPTVGGTGELFF. The CDR3 coding sequence is TGTGCCAGCAGCCCAACGGTAGGAGGTACCGGGGAGCTGTTTTTT. The rearrangement uses TRBV5-8 and TRBJ2-2, with D possibly TRBD2 on 5 matching bases. Germline V gene sequence: CDR1 SGHTS, CDR2 YDEGEE. Between the trimmed V and J ends, which lost 4 bases and 5 bases, there was a span of 15 bases. The CDR3 loop spans 15 amino acids.